The 28 T cell receptor beta chains in this list originate from one sample, sequenced in a study of blood T cell repertoires in COVID-19. Profiling relied on immunoSEQ multiplex PCR, and the TCRdb table lists in-frame clones only, not all of them. The sample yields hundreds of thousands of clones, 75% to 90% seen once. The sample taken for sequencing was PBMCs or T cells enriched from blood (not recorded which). All receptors come from a man between 18 and 35 years old who had recovered from COVID-19.

This rearrangement joins TRBV4-1 to TRBJ2-5; D not resolved. V gave up 0 bases and J gave up 1 base, with 9 bases separating them. Germline V gene sequence: CDR1 MGHRA, CDR2 YSYEKL. The CDR3 covers 15 residues. In nucleotides, the CDR3 is TGCGCCAGCAGCCAAGATATGGCTCCCCAAGAGACCCAGTACTTC. This translates into CASSQDMAPQETQYF.

This sequence joins TRBV13 and TRBJ2-3; 14 positions match TRBD2. V gave up 5 bases and J gave up 7 bases; unmatched junction bases: 5. The CDR3 sequence is 15 residues long. Germline values: CDR1 PRHDT, CDR2 FYEKMQ (reference sequence). CDR3 protein: CASSQTSGGANTQYF. CDR3 DNA: TGTGCCAGCAGCCAGACTAGCGGGGGGGCCAATACGCAGTATTTT.

This rearrangement joins TRBV29-1 to TRBJ2-7; 7 bases map to TRBD1. The germline V gene has CDR1 SQVTM and CDR2 ANQGSEA. Trimming at V came to 4 bases and at J to 5 bases, leaving 2 bases not matched to a gene. The CDR3 consists of 11 residues. The CDR3 spells CSVGGGNEQYF. Written as DNA, the CDR3 is TGCAGCGTTGGAGGGGGCAACGAGCAGTACTTC.

The chain joins TRBV30 to TRBJ1-6; 11 bases are shared with TRBD1. Germline CDR1 is GTSNPN and CDR2 is SVGIG (reference sequence). The CDR3 length is 13 residues. V was clipped by 5 bases and J by 11 bases; unmatched bases: 5. This CDR3 is CAWGQGATTPLHF. The CDR3 region has the DNA TGTGCCTGGGGACAGGGGGCAACGACACCCCTCCACTTT.

The rearrangement joins TRBV30 to TRBJ2-1; TRBD2 matches 13 bases. V gave up 2 bases and J gave up 10 bases; unmatched junction bases: 14. The V gene's germline CDR1 is GTSNPN and CDR2 SVGIG (reference sequence). CDR3 length: 17 amino acids. CDR3: CAWSYGLAGARLIEQFF. The CDR3 DNA is TGTGCCTGGAGTTACGGACTAGCGGGAGCGCGACTGATCGAGCAGTTCTTC.

The chain uses TRBV19 and TRBJ2-1, with 9 bases that match TRBD1. CDR3 length: 15 amino acids. From germline, CDR1 is LNHDA and CDR2 SQIVND (reference sequence). V shed 5 bases, J shed 9 bases, and the junction held 11 bases outside the gene matches. The CDR3 loop reads CASSPTGTGLGEQFF. The CDR3 DNA reads TGTGCCAGTAGTCCCACCGGGACAGGGTTAGGTGAGCAGTTCTTC.

This clone was counted a few times. V and J are TRBV3-1 (or the pseudogene TRBV3-2) and TRBJ2-1, with TRBD2 identical over 14 bases. The J segment lost 6 bases and the V segment lost 9 bases, leaving 7 bases of the junction unmatched. Germline V gene data show CDR1 as LGHDT and CDR2 as YNNKEL (reference sequence). This CDR3 is 15 amino acids long. CDR3 loop: CASKFGTSGSNEQFF. In DNA form, the CDR3 reads TGTGCCAGTAAATTCGGGACTAGCGGGAGCAATGAGCAGTTCTTC.

The chain combines TRBV14 with TRBJ2-1; 7 bases fit TRBD1. The germline V gene has CDR1 SGHDN and CDR2 FVKESK. V was pared by 4 bases and J by 6 bases, with 6 bases of the junction left unmatched. The CDR3 is made up of 14 amino acids. CDR3 residues: CASSLMGQLNEQFF. The DNA for the CDR3 is TGTGCCAGCAGCCTTATGGGACAGCTCAATGAGCAGTTCTTC.

This clone was seen a single time. The chain carries TRBV6-5 and TRBJ1-2, with 7 bases aligning to TRBD1. The ends lost 0 bases at V and 6 bases at J; junction bases unmatched: 4. The CDR3 loop spans 14 amino acids. The germline gives CDR1 MNHEY, CDR2 SVGAGI. CDR3 sequence reads: CASSYSRQGNGYTF. In DNA, the CDR3 is TGTGCCAGCAGTTACTCGAGACAGGGAAATGGCTACACCTTC.

V and J are TRBV5-1 and TRBJ1-4, with D possibly being TRBD1 (5 bases). The CDR3 contains 16 residues. Trimming shortened V by 0 bases and J by 7 bases, and 16 bases separated the two germline ends. From germline, CDR1 is SGHRS and CDR2 YFSETQ. The CDR3, as DNA: TGCGCCAGCAGCTTGGCCAGCGGCGCCGGGGGTGAAAAACTGTTTTTT. Protein sequence: CASSLASGAGGEKLFF.

The chain is built from TRBV3-1 (or the pseudogene TRBV3-2) and TRBJ1-4; TRBD1 aligns across 7 bases. CDR1 and CDR2 from the germline V gene are LGHDT and YNNKEL (reference sequence). J gave up 10 bases and V 3 bases, and 14 bases lay outside the gene matches. CDR3 size: 16 residues. This CDR3 is CASSQGRGAGTGKLFF. The CDR3 nucleotides read TGTGCCAGCAGCCAGGGCAGGGGGGCCGGAACTGGAAAACTGTTTTTT.

This clone was seen just once. The chain joins TRBV5-4 to TRBJ2-7; D possibly corresponds to TRBD1 (6 bases). Germline V lookup: CDR1 SGHNT, CDR2 YYREEE (reference sequence). V was trimmed by 4 bases and J by 2 bases, leaving 13 bases between them. The CDR3 contains 14 residues. The CDR3 is CASSQAGTPYEQYF. In DNA form, the CDR3 reads TGTGCCAGCAGCCAAGCCGGGACACCCTACGAGCAGTACTTC.

The chain links TRBV19 to TRBJ2-7; a possible D gene is TRBD2 (6 bases). Germline loops: CDR1 LNHDA, CDR2 SQIVND (reference sequence). This CDR3 has 14 amino acids. V was pared by 2 bases and J by 7 bases, with 15 bases between. The CDR3 is CASSISLGGTEQYF. As DNA, the CDR3 is TGTGCCAGTAGTATAAGTCTGGGCGGGACGGAGCAGTACTTC.

V usage is TRBV30 and J usage is TRBJ2-3; perhaps TRBD2 as D (7 bases). The germline V gene has CDR1 GTSNPN and CDR2 SVGIG (reference sequence). The V and J ends lost 2 bases and 2 bases respectively, with 14 bases between them. This CDR3 comprises 15 residues. CDR3 region: CAWSQSRGHTDTQYF. DNA for the CDR3: TGTGCCTGGAGTCAGTCGCGGGGGCACACAGATACGCAGTATTTT.

V gene TRBV19 combines with J gene TRBJ2-7; 10 bases are a match to TRBD2. V was pared by 6 bases and J by 6 bases, with 5 bases of the junction left unmatched. Germline V gene data show CDR1 as LNHDA and CDR2 as SQIVND (reference sequence). The CDR3 sequence is 13 residues long. CDR3 protein: CASSPGLASEQYF. CDR3 nucleotides: TGTGCCAGTAGCCCGGGACTAGCGAGCGAGCAGTACTTC. The full variable domain, in which reference TRBV19 and TRBJ2-7 provide the parts outside the CDR3, is DGGITQSPKYLFRKEGQNVTLSCEQNLNHDAMYWYRQDPGQGLRLIYYSQIVNDFQKGDIAEGYSVSREKKESFPLTVTSAQKNPTAFYLCASSPGLASEQYFGPGTRLTVT.

V is TRBV6-2 or TRBV6-3 and J is TRBJ1-2; D unclear. Trimming left V 7 bases short and J 7 bases short, with 19 bases between. From germline, CDR1 is MNHEY and CDR2 SVGEGT. The CDR3 is 14 amino acids. This CDR3 is CASTPVLPGGGYTF. The CDR3 bases are TGTGCCAGCACCCCAGTTTTGCCCGGTGGTGGCTACACCTTC.

The chain uses TRBV29-1 and TRBJ2-3; 7 positions agree with TRBD2. Germline values: CDR1 SQVTM, CDR2 ANQGSEA. V gave up 3 bases and J gave up 8 bases; unmatched junction bases: 14. The CDR3 sequence is 15 residues long. This CDR3 reads CSVEPAGAAPGTQYF. The DNA of the CDR3 is TGCAGCGTTGAGCCTGCGGGAGCGGCCCCCGGTACGCAGTATTTT.

Concerning this clone: Other DNA sequences in this specimen translate into the identical CDR3. The J gene is TRBJ1-3, the V gene TRBV5-1; D uncertain. Germline V CDR1 and CDR2: SGHRS, YFSETQ. The CDR3 consists of 15 residues. Trimming left V 4 bases short and J 0 bases short, with 11 bases between. The CDR3 sequence is CASSRDTYSGNTIYF. The CDR3 DNA follows: TGCGCCAGCAGCCGAGACACATACTCTGGAAACACCATATATTTT.

The J gene is TRBJ1-5, the V gene TRBV6-5; no reliable D call. Germline loops: CDR1 MNHEY, CDR2 SVGAGI. Trimming stripped 6 bases from V and 4 bases from J, with 13 bases between. This CDR3 has 14 amino acids. The CDR3 DNA sequence: TGTGCCAGCAGGCGAACGGGGAGGAATCAGCCCCAGCATTTT. Encoded protein: CASRRTGRNQPQHF.

The chain couples TRBV7-6 to TRBJ1-5; 10 nucleotides match TRBD1. J was trimmed by 7 bases and V by 4 bases; bases with no gene match: 10. Per the germline V gene, CDR1 is SGHVS and CDR2 is FNYEAQ. This CDR3 is 16 amino acids long. The CDR3 loop is CASSSGTGEFYQPQHF. For the CDR3, the DNA is TGTGCCAGCAGCTCTGGGACAGGGGAGTTTTACCAGCCCCAGCATTTT.

This rearrangement joins TRBV28 to TRBJ2-1, with 11 bases that match TRBD2. The CDR3 runs to 16 residues. CDR1 is MDHEN, CDR2 SYDVKM, per germline. J was trimmed by 6 bases and V by 5 bases; bases with no gene match: 9. The CDR3 protein is CASSATGTSGINEQFF. In nucleotides, the CDR3 is TGTGCCAGCAGTGCCACCGGGACTAGCGGAATCAATGAGCAGTTCTTC. Using reference TRBV28 and TRBJ2-1 for the parts outside the CDR3, the full variable domain is DVKVTQSSRYLVKRTGEKVFLECVQDMDHENMFWYRQDPGLGLRLIYFSYDVKMKEKGDIPEGYSVSREKKERFSLILESASTNQTSMYLCASSATGTSGINEQFFGPGTRLTVL.

The table lists this clone with a count of one. The chain recombines TRBV4-1 with TRBJ1-1; 9 positions match TRBD1. Germline V gives CDR1 MGHRA, CDR2 YSYEKL. CDR3 size: 16 residues. V lost 0 bases to trimming and J lost 4 bases; unmatched junction nucleotides: 6. Here the CDR3 reads CASSQDRGQGRTEAFF. The CDR3 DNA follows: TGCGCCAGCAGCCAAGATCGGGGACAGGGTCGCACTGAAGCTTTCTTT.

The J gene is TRBJ1-3, the V gene TRBV7-9; 7 positions match TRBD1. CDR1 is SEHNR, CDR2 FQNEAQ, per germline (reference sequence). Trimming took 6 bases from V and 0 from J; bases not matched to a gene: 8. The CDR3 contains 16 residues. The CDR3 region has the DNA TGTGCCAGCAGGCGATCAGGGGGGAACTCTGGAAACACCATATATTTT. Translation: CASRRSGGNSGNTIYF.

The rearrangement joins TRBV3-1 (or the pseudogene TRBV3-2) to TRBJ1-4, with D possibly matching TRBD1 (5 bases). Germline V gene lookup returns CDR1 LGHDT and CDR2 YNNKEL (reference sequence). Trimming shortened V by 4 bases and J by 0 bases, and 9 bases separated the two germline ends. This CDR3 has 15 residues. DNA of the CDR3: TGTGCCAGCAGCCCGGGAGGGGCAACTAATGAAAAACTGTTTTTT. Amino acids: CASSPGGATNEKLFF.

This sequence joins TRBV28 and TRBJ1-3, with D possibly TRBD1 on 6 matching bases. The germline V gene encodes CDR1 MDHEN and CDR2 SYDVKM. The V gene lost 4 bases and the J gene lost 1 base, with 14 bases spanning the gap. The CDR3 extends over 16 amino acids. CDR3 amino acids: CASSSTPQGSGNTIYF. DNA for the CDR3: TGTGCCAGCAGTTCGACTCCACAGGGATCTGGAAACACCATATATTTT.

This clone is a singleton in its sample. The chain carries TRBV20-1 and TRBJ1-4, with TRBD1 as a possible D gene (5 bases). The CDR3 spans 14 residues. The ends were cut back, 3 bases at V and 5 bases at J, with 13 bases in the middle. Germline V CDR1 and CDR2: DFQATT, SNEGSKA (reference sequence). CDR3: CSASLQASNEKLFF. The DNA for the CDR3 is TGCAGTGCTAGTCTACAGGCATCCAATGAAAAACTGTTTTTT.

V gene TRBV5-4 combines with J gene TRBJ1-6; D may be TRBD1 (6 bases). Germline lookup yields CDR1 SGHNT and CDR2 YYREEE (reference sequence). Trimming cost V 4 bases and J 8 bases, with 13 bases left between them. This CDR3 region has 14 residues. Here the CDR3 DNA reads TGTGCCAGCAGCCCCGGACAGATTGATTCACCCCTCCACTTT. This translates into CASSPGQIDSPLHF.

Written as DNA, the CDR3 is TGTGCCAGCAGCTCGTTCGGGGAGGGCACTGAAGCTTTCTTT. This gives the protein CASSSFGEGTEAFF. The V gene is TRBV7-3, the J gene TRBJ1-1, with no clear D. The germline V gene encodes CDR1 SGHTA and CDR2 FQGTGA. V lost 4 bases, J lost 4 bases, and 13 bases lay in between. The CDR3 is 14 amino acids.